This T cell receptor (beta chain) comes out of a study of blood T cell repertoires in COVID-19. The CDR3 is 15 amino acids. Per germline, CDR1 SGHRS and CDR2 YFSETQ. V gave up 4 bases and J gave up 2 bases, with 10 bases separating them. Profiling relied on immunoSEQ multiplex PCR, and the TCRdb table lists in-frame clones only, not all of them. Of some 64,000 clones listed, more than 75% are singletons. The chain uses TRBV5-1 and TRBJ2-6, with a tentative D call TRBD1 (6 bases). Sequenced material: peripheral blood. The origin of this receptor is an older woman with acute or convalescent COVID-19. CDR3 sequence reads: CASSQQGTGANVLTF. The CDR3 nucleotides are TGCGCCAGCAGCCAACAGGGCACTGGGGCCAACGTCCTGACTTTC.